Given below is one T cell receptor (beta chain) in context. What it recognizes is unknown. One end of the junction varies from germline; a read error may be responsible. RNA was extracted from bulk tissue without any cell sorting. The sample originates from a study of tumor and adjacent non-tumor tissue in lung cancer. Study-wide points: In normal lung, the top 100 clones were significantly more dominant than in tumor. Compared with tumor, normal lung showed significantly lower TCR diversity.

The library came from three nested PCR rounds adapted from ARM-PCR protocols. TCRdb re-derived calls from the multiplex PCR reads in MiXCR, one entry per CDR3 protein. This table holds tens of thousands of distinct CDR3 sequences, 55% to 75% found once. The CDR3 runs 16 residues. Per germline, CDR1 MNHNS and CDR2 SASEGT. Material for sequencing was lung tumor tissue. This sequence was found in a woman in her 40s with non-small cell lung cancer. The chain combines TRBV6-1 with TRBJ1-5; D is unclear. For the CDR3, the DNA is TGTGTCAGCAGTACCCGCCCCGACGGTGGTAATCAGCCCCAGCATTTT. This encodes CVSSTRPDGGNQPQHF.